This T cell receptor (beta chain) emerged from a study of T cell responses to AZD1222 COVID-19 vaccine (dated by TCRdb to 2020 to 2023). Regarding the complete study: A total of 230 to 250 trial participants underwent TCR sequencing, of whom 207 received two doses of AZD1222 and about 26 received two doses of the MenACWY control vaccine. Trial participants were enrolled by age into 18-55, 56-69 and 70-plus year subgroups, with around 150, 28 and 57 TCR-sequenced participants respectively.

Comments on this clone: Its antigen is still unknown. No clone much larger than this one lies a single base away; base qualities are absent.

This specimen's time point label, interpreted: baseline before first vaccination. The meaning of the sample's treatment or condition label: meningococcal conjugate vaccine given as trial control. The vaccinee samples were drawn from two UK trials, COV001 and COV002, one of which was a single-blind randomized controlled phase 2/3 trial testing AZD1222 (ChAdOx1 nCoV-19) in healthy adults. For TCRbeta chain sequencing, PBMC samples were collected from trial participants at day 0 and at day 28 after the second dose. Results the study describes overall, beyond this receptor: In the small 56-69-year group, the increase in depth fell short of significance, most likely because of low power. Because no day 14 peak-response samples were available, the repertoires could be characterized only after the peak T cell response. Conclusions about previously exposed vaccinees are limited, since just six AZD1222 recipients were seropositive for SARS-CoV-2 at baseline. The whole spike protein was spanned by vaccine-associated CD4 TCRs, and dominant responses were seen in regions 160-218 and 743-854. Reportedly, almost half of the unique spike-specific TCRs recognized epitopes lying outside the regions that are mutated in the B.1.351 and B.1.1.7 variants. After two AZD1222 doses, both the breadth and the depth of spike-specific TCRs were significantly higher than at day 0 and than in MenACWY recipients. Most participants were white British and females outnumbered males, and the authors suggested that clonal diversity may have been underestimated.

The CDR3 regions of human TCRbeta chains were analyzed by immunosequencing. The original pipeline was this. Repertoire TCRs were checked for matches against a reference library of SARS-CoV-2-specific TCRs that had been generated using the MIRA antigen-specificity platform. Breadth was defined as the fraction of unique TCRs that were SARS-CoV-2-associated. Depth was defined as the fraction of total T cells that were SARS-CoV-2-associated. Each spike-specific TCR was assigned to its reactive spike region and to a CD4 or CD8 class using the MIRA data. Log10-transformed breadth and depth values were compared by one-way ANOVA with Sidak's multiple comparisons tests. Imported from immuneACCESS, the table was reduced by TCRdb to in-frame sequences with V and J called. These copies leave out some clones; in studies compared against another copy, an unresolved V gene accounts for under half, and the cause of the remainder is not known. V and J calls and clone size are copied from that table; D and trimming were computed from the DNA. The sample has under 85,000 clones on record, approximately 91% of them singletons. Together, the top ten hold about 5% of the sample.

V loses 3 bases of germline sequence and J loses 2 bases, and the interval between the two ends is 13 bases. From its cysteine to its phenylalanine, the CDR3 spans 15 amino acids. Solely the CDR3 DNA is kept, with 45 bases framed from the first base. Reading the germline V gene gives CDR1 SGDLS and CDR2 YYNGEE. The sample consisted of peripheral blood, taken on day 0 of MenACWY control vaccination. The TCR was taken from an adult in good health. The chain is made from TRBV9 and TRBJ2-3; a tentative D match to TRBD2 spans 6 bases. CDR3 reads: CASSAVGGDTDTQYF. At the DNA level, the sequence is TGTGCCAGCAGCGCTGTGGGCGGGGACACAGATACGCAGTATTTT. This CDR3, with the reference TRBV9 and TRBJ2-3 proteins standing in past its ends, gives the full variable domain DSGVTQTPKHLITATGQRVTLRCSPRSGDLSVYWYQQSLDQGLQFLIQYYNGEERAKGNILERFSAQQFPDLHSELNLSSLELGDSALYFCASSAVGGDTDTQYFGPGTRLTVL.